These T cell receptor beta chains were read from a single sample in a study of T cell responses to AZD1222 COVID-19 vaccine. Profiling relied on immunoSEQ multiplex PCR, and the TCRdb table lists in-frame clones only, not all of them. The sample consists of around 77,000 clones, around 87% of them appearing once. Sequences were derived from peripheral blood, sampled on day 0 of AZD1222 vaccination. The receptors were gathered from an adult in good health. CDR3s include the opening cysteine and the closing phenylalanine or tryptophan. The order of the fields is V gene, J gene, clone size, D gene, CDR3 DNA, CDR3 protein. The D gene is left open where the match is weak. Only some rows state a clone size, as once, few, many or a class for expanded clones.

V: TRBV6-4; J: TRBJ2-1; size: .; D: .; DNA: TGTGACTCGCAGGGGGGATATGAGCAGTTCTTC; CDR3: CDSQGGYEQFF
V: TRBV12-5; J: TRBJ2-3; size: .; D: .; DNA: TGTGCTAGTGGTCATGAGCGGCGCACAGATACGCAGTATTTT; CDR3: CASGHERRTDTQYF
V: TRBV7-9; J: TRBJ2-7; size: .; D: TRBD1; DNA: TGTGCCAGCAGCGCCAGGGACAGGGGAAACTACGAGCAGTACTTC; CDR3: CASSARDRGNYEQYF
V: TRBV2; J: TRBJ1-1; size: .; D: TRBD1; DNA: TGTGCCAGCAGACAGACAGGGGGCCTCACTGAAGCTTTCTTT; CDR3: CASRQTGGLTEAFF
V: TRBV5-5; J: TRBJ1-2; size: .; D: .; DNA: TGTGCCAGCAGCTACCAAAACAGGGGCTACACCTTC; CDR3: CASSYQNRGYTF
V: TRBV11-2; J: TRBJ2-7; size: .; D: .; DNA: TGTGCCAGCAGCCACTTCGGGGAGGTCTACGAGCAGTACTTC; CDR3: CASSHFGEVYEQYF
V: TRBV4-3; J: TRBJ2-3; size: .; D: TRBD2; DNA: TGCGCCAGCAGCCAAGATCTAGCGGGGGGGCCAGATACGCAGTATTTT; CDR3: CASSQDLAGGPDTQYF
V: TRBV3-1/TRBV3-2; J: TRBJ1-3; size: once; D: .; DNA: TGTGCCAGCAGCCAAGACAACTCTGGAAACACCATATATTTT; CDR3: CASSQDNSGNTIYF
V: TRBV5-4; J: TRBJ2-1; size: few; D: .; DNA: TGTGCCAGCAGCTTGGGCCCCTCACCTTTTCTCCATGAGCAGTTCTTC; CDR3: CASSLGPSPFLHEQFF
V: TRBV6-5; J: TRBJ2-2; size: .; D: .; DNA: TGTGCCAGCAGTTACGTATTTGGGACCGGGGAGCTGTTTTTT; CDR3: CASSYVFGTGELFF
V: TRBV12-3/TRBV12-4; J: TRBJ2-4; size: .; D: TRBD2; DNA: TGTGCCAGCAGTCCCACTAGCGTAGGCATTCAGTACTTC; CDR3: CASSPTSVGIQYF
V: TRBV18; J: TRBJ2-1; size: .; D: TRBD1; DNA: TGTGCCAGCTCACCTCAGACGACAGGGGTGAGGAATGAGCAGTTCTTC; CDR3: CASSPQTTGVRNEQFF
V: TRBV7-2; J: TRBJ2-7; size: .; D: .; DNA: TGTGCCAGCAGCTTAGGGTTGGGGAGCAACTACGAGCAGTACTTC; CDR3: CASSLGLGSNYEQYF
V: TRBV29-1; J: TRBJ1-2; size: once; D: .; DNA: TGCAGCGTTGAATCGTGGGTCCCCTCCGGGGGCTACACCTTC; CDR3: CSVESWVPSGGYTF
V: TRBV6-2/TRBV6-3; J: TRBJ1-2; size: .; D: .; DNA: TGTGCCAGCAGTCTCGGGCAGTTTGGGTATGGCTACACCTTC; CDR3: CASSLGQFGYGYTF
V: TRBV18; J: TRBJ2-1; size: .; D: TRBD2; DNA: TGTGCCAGCTGGACTAGCGGGGCCTACAATGAGCAGTTCTTC; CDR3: CASWTSGAYNEQFF
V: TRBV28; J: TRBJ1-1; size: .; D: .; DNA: TGTGCCAGCAGAGAAGGACCCGAAGATGACGCTGAAGCTTTCTTT; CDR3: CASREGPEDDAEAFF
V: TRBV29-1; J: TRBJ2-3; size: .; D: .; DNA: TGCAGCGTCAATGAGGGTACAGATACGCAGTATTTT; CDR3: CSVNEGTDTQYF
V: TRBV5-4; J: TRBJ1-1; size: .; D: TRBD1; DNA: TGTGCCAGCAGCAGGGGACAGCCGAACACTGAAGCTTTCTTT; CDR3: CASSRGQPNTEAFF
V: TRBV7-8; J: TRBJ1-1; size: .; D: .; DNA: TGTGCCAGCAGCTTTTTTTTTGGACAGAGAGCTGAAGCTTTCTTT; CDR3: CASSFFFGQRAEAFF
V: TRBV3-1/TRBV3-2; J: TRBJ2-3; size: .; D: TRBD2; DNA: TGTGCCAGCAGCCAAGAATTCTTTAGCGGGGGGAACACAGATACGCAGTATTTT; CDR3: CASSQEFFSGGNTDTQYF
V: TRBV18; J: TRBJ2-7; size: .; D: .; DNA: TGTGCCAGCTCAGGGGGATCCAATCCCAAGCAGTACTTC; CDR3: CASSGGSNPKQYF
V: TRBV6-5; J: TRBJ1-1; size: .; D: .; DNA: TGTGCCAGCAGTCGACAGCTCACTGAAGCTTTCTTT; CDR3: CASSRQLTEAFF
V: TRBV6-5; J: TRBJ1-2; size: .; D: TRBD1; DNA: TGTGCCAGCAGTAGAGAGACAGGGGGGGAATATGGCTACACCTTC; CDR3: CASSRETGGEYGYTF
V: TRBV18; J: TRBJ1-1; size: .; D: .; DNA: TGTGCCAGCTCACCCTATAAACAGAACACTGAAGCTTTCTTT; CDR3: CASSPYKQNTEAFF
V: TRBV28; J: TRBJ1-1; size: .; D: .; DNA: TGTGCCAGCAGTTTAGAGGTTGCTGAAGCTTTCTTT; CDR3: CASSLEVAEAFF
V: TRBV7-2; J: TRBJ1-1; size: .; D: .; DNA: TGTGCCAGCAGCTACGGACCAGTGGGGTTCGGAGGAAAGGGTACTGAAGCTTTCTTT; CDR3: CASSYGPVGFGGKGTEAFF
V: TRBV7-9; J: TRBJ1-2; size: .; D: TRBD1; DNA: TGTGCCAGCAGCTTAGCGGGACAGGGACTTAACTATGGCTACACCTTC; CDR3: CASSLAGQGLNYGYTF
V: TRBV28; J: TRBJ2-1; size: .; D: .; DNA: TGTGCCAGCAGGGACTGGTACAATGAGCAGTTCTTC; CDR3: CASRDWYNEQFF
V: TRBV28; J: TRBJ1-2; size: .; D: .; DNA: TGTGCCAGCAGTCTATCGACCGGGACTGTCTATGGCTACACCTTC; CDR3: CASSLSTGTVYGYTF
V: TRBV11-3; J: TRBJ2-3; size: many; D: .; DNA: TGTGCCAGCGAAGAAAGCGGGACAGATACGCAGTATTTT; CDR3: CASEESGTDTQYF
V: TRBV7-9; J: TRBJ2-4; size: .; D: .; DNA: TGTGCCAGCAGCTTAGCAGGGCCGCTGCTAGCCAAAAACATTCAGTACTTC; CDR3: CASSLAGPLLAKNIQYF
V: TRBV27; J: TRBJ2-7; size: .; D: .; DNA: TGTGCCAGCAGGGTATCGGGCGGACGCGAGTACTTC; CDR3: CASRVSGGREYF
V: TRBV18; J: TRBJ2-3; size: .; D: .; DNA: TGTGCCAGCCACGTCACTAGCACAGATACGCAGTATTTT; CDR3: CASHVTSTDTQYF
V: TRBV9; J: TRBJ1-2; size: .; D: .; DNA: TGTGCCAGCAGCGTAGACTATAGGGGTGGCTACACCTTC; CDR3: CASSVDYRGGYTF
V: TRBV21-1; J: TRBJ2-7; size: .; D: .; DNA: TGTGCCAGCAGCAAAGCGTTTGTGGGACAGGGGGTTCTTCGCCTTCGCGAGCAGTACTTC; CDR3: CASSKAFVGQGVLRLREQYF
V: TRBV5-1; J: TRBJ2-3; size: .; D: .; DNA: TGCGCCAGCAGCGGGAGTGGGACGGGCTCAGATACGCAGTATTTT; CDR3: CASSGSGTGSDTQYF
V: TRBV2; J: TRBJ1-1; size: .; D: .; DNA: TGTGCCAGCAGAGACCAGGCGGGCACTGAAGCTTTCTTT; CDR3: CASRDQAGTEAFF
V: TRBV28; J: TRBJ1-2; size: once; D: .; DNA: TGTGCCAGCAGCTCCCAATTAGGGACATCAGGCTTC; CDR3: CASSSQLGTSGF
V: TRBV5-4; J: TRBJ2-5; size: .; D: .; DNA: TGTGCCAGCAGCTTGCGTAGCCAAGAGACCCAGTACTTC; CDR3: CASSLRSQETQYF
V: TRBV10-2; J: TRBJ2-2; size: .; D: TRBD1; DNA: TGCGCCAGCAGAACACTGGGACAGGGAGACACCGGGGAGCTGTTTTTT; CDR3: CASRTLGQGDTGELFF
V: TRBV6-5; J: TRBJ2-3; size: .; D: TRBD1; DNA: TGTGCCAGCACCCCACAGGGGGCCCCCACAGATACGCAGTATTTT; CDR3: CASTPQGAPTDTQYF
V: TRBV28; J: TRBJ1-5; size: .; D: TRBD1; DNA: TGTGCCAGCAGTTTAATGGCGACAGGGTATCAGCCCCAGCATTTT; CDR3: CASSLMATGYQPQHF
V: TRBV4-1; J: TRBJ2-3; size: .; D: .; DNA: TGCGCCAGCAGCCAAGATATCCCTCCCTTATTCGCGACGCAGTATTTT; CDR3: CASSQDIPPLFATQYF
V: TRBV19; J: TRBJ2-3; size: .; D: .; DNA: TGTGCCAGTAGTGCCCGACGGTCAGATACGCAGTATTTT; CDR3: CASSARRSDTQYF
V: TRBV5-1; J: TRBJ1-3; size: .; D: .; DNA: TGCGCCAGCAGCTCGGACGTGAAACCTGGAAACACCATATATTTT; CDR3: CASSSDVKPGNTIYF
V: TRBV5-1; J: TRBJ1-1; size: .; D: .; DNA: TGCGCCAGCAGCTTGGAGGGCAGGAACACTGAAGCTTTCTTT; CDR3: CASSLEGRNTEAFF
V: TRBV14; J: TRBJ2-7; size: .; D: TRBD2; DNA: TGTGCCAGCAGCCCGAGCGGGGGGAACGAGCAGTACTTC; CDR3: CASSPSGGNEQYF
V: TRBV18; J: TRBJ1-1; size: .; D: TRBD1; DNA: TGTGCCAGCTCACCAAGCAAGGGGGCAAGGGGCACTGAAGCTTTCTTT; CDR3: CASSPSKGARGTEAFF